This T cell receptor beta chain was obtained from a study of CXCR3-negative and CXCR3-positive naive CD8 T cells. Across the whole study: Collectively, the libraries yielded 130 million or so TRB reads in total, at about 1.5 +/- 0.3 million per library.

As regards this clonotype: Antigen: not known.

With UMI labels, 5' RACE was used to prepare the TRB cDNA libraries. Each CDR3 protein gets one entry in TCRdb, which reprocessed the 5' RACE reads and gives no DNA. The data show over 150,000 distinct CDR3 sequences, and the top ten clones hold under 0.5%. Researchers sorted around 300,000 cells of each CD8+ T cell subset in triplicate. A CD45RO-CCR7+CD27+CD95- phenotype identified naive CD8+ T cells. The study's findings and limits: TRB CDR3 hydrophobicity was greater in CXCR3-positive naive cells than in CXCR3-negative naive cells. Both of the naive subsets showed about the same high diversity, but memory CD8+ cells had much less.

Per germline, CDR1 MNHEY and CDR2 SVGEGT. The CDR3 runs 13 residues. The receptor's source is a human donor in good health. Some clones in this sample may be carry-over from other donors' samples. The chain carries TRBV6-2 or TRBV6-3 and TRBJ2-1; the D call from TCRdb, TRBD1, cannot be confirmed without DNA. Sequenced input: naive CXCR3+ CD8+ T cells from blood. Subset here: CD45RO-CCR7+CD27+CD95- naive CD8+ T cells expressing CXCR3 (TNR3+). CDR3 protein: CASSYGYPAVQFF.